The 14 T cell receptor beta chains below were found in one sample sequenced in a study of cytomegalovirus exposure and HLA in healthy donors. The study ran its PCR with 60 Vbeta and 13 Jbeta primers. Generated by immunoSEQ multiplex PCR, the TCRdb table keeps only in-frame clones and is missing some. This sample has under 250,000 clones; roughly 82% occur once, and the top ten carry approximately 5.7%. The sequencing input was PBMCs. Receptors were obtained from a middle-aged man in good health and CMV-seropositive.

This chain joins TRBV9 and TRBJ1-1; maybe TRBD1 (5 bases). Germline V CDR1 and CDR2: SGDLS, YYNGEE. The CDR3 runs 14 residues. The V end lost 0 bases, the J end lost 7 bases, and 13 bases lay between the germline ends. The CDR3 spells CASSVVSPGVEAFF. CDR3 sequence (DNA): TGTGCCAGCAGCGTAGTGTCTCCGGGGGTTGAAGCTTTCTTT.

This chain connects TRBV4-1 to TRBJ1-2, with 10 bases matching TRBD1. The trim removed 1 base at V and 6 bases at J, leaving 11 bases unmatched. The CDR3 is 17 amino acids. The germline CDR1 and CDR2 sequences are MGHRA and YSYEKL. Written as DNA, the CDR3 is TGCGCCAGCAGCCAAGGGGACTCCGGGACAGGGGTTCATGGCTACACCTTC. Its protein product is CASSQGDSGTGVHGYTF.

CDR3 nucleotide sequence: TGTGCCAGCAGCTTAAATCGGGGGTACGAGCAGTACTTC. Translated, it gives CASSLNRGYEQYF. The J gene is TRBJ2-7, the V gene TRBV7-3; D is perhaps TRBD2 (6 bases). Germline CDR1 is SGHTA and CDR2 is FQGTGA. The CDR3 is made up of 13 amino acids. Trimming took 1 base from V and 4 from J, leaving 8 bases between them.

The chain has TRBV5-1 and TRBJ1-1, with a weak D call TRBD1 (6 bases). V dropped 5 bases and J dropped 2 bases, with 16 bases sitting between them. The CDR3 is made up of 15 amino acids. The germline V gene has CDR1 SGHRS and CDR2 YFSETQ. Here the CDR3 reads CASSGGSGGNTEAFF. CDR3 DNA sequence: TGCGCCAGCAGTGGGGGGTCGGGGGGCAACACTGAAGCTTTCTTT.

This chain uses TRBV5-6 with TRBJ1-4; possible D gene TRBD1, 6 bases. CDR1 SGHDT and CDR2 YYEEEE come from the germline V gene. V lost 4 bases to trimming and J lost 7 bases, with 17 bases between them. The CDR3 loop spans 15 amino acids. CDR3 in amino acids: CASSGFDRRGEKLFF. The CDR3 coding sequence is TGTGCCAGCAGCGGGTTCGACAGGAGAGGTGAAAAACTGTTTTTT.

The chain is built from TRBV12-5 and TRBJ1-2; unclear D gene. Germline V gives CDR1 LGHNT, CDR2 FRNRAP. Trimming shortened V by 7 bases and J by 7 bases, and 16 bases separated the two germline ends. This CDR3 spans 13 amino acids. The CDR3 reads CASAQVDVGGYTF. DNA of the CDR3: TGTGCTAGTGCCCAGGTCGACGTGGGTGGCTACACCTTC. The complete variable domain, with remaining parts taken from reference TRBV12-5 and TRBJ1-2, reads DARVTQTPRHKVTEMGQEVTMRCQPILGHNTVFWYRQTMMQGLELLAYFRNRAPLDDSGMPKDRFSAEMPDATLATLKIQPSEPRDSAVYFCASAQVDVGGYTFGSGTRLTVV.

V gene TRBV6-6 combines with J gene TRBJ1-5, with D unresolved. Trimming removed 2 bases at V and 1 base at J, with 6 bases between. Germline CDR1 is MNHNY and CDR2 is SVGAGI (reference sequence). The CDR3 contains 14 residues. As DNA, the CDR3 is TGTGCCAGCAGTTACCCGGGGAGCAATCAGCCCCAGCATTTT. This gives the protein CASSYPGSNQPQHF.

This clone was picked up a small number of times. J is TRBJ2-7 and V is TRBV9; 7 bases line up with TRBD1. With 3 bases clipped from V and 4 bases from J, the junction kept 1 base outside the gene matches. The germline gives CDR1 SGDLS, CDR2 YYNGEE. The CDR3 totals 12 residues. The CDR3 is CASSAGGYEQYF. In nucleotides, the CDR3 is TGTGCCAGCAGCGCAGGGGGATACGAGCAGTACTTC.

The V call is TRBV2, the J call TRBJ2-7; the D gene is possibly TRBD2 (6 bases). The V gene lost 3 bases and the J gene lost 0 bases, with 15 bases spanning the gap. The V gene's germline CDR1 is SNHLY and CDR2 FYNNEI. The CDR3 has 16 amino acids. Here the CDR3 DNA reads TGTGCCAGCAGTGATCGGGGGAGAAGGATCTCCTACGAGCAGTACTTC. It translates to CASSDRGRRISYEQYF.

This sequence joins TRBV27 and TRBJ1-1; D ambiguous. Trimming took 2 bases from V and 5 from J, leaving 12 bases between them. From germline, CDR1 is MNHEY and CDR2 SMNVEV (reference sequence). The CDR3 is 14 residues long. As DNA, the CDR3 is TGTGCCAGCAGTTTAGGAGGGTTGGGAACTGAAGCTTTCTTT. Amino acid sequence: CASSLGGLGTEAFF.

This chain links TRBV6-5 with TRBJ1-5; no reliable D call. Trimming took off 6 bases at V and 2 bases at J, with 14 bases between the two ends. The CDR3 extends over 15 amino acids. Germline V gives CDR1 MNHEY, CDR2 SVGAGI. The CDR3 sequence is CASRAETGGNQPQHF. CDR3 DNA: TGTGCCAGCAGAGCCGAAACCGGGGGCAATCAGCCCCAGCATTTT.

The chain's CDR3 is CASSLNRGQETQYF. The CDR3 nucleotides read TGTGCCAGCAGTTTAAACAGGGGTCAAGAGACCCAGTACTTC. The rearrangement joins TRBV6-6 to TRBJ2-5; 7 nucleotides match TRBD1. The CDR3 consists of 14 residues. V was clipped by 4 bases and J by 2 bases; unmatched bases: 4. Germline assignment: CDR1 MNHNY and CDR2 SVGAGI (reference sequence).

The chain has TRBV15 and TRBJ2-7, with 11 bases matching TRBD2. The germline CDR1 and CDR2 sequences are LNHNV and YYDKDF (reference sequence). The CDR3 loop spans 15 amino acids. With V trimmed by 5 bases and J by 3 bases, 6 bases remained unmatched. CDR3 amino acids: CATSGGLAEDYEQYF. CDR3 nucleotides: TGTGCCACCAGCGGGGGACTAGCGGAAGACTACGAGCAGTACTTC.

The gene calls are TRBV9 and TRBJ2-7; perhaps TRBD1 as D (6 bases). CDR1 SGDLS and CDR2 YYNGEE come from the germline V gene. CDR3 length equals 13 residues. V shed 0 bases and J shed 4 bases, with 8 bases lying between them. The CDR3: CASSVAQGYEQYF. CDR3 DNA sequence: TGTGCCAGCAGCGTAGCTCAGGGGTACGAGCAGTACTTC.